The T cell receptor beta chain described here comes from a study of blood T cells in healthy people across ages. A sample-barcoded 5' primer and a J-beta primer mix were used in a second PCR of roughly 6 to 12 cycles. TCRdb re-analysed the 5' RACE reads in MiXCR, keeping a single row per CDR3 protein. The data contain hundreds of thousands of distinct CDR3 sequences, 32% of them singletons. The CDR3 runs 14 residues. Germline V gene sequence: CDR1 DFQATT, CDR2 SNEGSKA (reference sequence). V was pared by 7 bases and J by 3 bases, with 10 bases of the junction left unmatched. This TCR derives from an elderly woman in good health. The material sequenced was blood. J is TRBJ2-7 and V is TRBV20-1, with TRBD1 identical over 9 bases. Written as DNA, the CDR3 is TGCAGTGTTTCCGGGACAGGGCTCTACTACGAGCAGTACTTC. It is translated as CSVSGTGLYYEQYF.